The 25 T cell receptor beta chains below come from one sample, sequenced in a study of glioma-infiltrating T cells after dendritic cell vaccination. TCRdb's table, derived via immunoSEQ multiplex PCR, lists solely in-frame clones and lacks some. The sample contains over 90,000 clones, roughly 76% of which appear only once. The source material was blood, sampled before dendritic cell vaccination. All receptors derive from a human donor with glioblastoma.

This rearrangement joins TRBV7-2 to TRBJ2-3, with D unresolved. The length of the CDR3 is 14 residues. Germline CDR1 and CDR2: SGHTA and FQGNSA. V was trimmed by 3 bases and J by 6 bases, leaving 13 bases between them. CDR3 sequence: CASSFQLEADTQYF. The CDR3 DNA is TGTGCCAGCAGCTTCCAACTCGAGGCGGATACGCAGTATTTT.

J is TRBJ1-1 and V is TRBV30; D is unclear. Germline CDR1 reads GTSNPN; CDR2 reads SVGIG (reference sequence). The CDR3 covers 13 residues. The V end lost 5 bases, the J end lost 4 bases, and 14 bases lay between the germline ends. This chain's CDR3 is CAWGSGEGTEAFF. The DNA of the CDR3 is TGTGCCTGGGGTTCCGGGGAGGGCACTGAAGCTTTCTTT.

The chain links TRBV5-1 to TRBJ2-5; 9 bases agree with TRBD1. This CDR3 has 15 residues. Unmatched junction bases numbered 7, after V lost 3 bases and J lost 4 bases. CDR1 SGHRS and CDR2 YFSETQ come from the germline V gene. CDR3 DNA: TGCGCCAGCAGCTCCCCAGACAGGGGGGGAGAGACCCAGTACTTC. This encodes CASSSPDRGGETQYF. Variable domain in full (rest from reference TRBV5-1 and TRBJ2-5): KAGVTQTPRYLIKTRGQQVTLSCSPISGHRSVSWYQQTPGQGLQFLFEYFSETQRNKGNFPGRFSGRQFSNSRSEMNVSTLELGDSALYLCASSSPDRGGETQYFGPGTRLLVL.

This clone was picked up a small number of times. V is TRBV4-1 and J is TRBJ1-4; 7 bases map to TRBD1. V dropped 6 bases and J dropped 2; count of bases not matched to a gene: 6. Germline values: CDR1 MGHRA, CDR2 YSYEKL. This CDR3 spans 15 amino acids. In nucleotides, the CDR3 is TGCGCCAGCAGGCGACCGACAGGGACTAATGAAAAACTGTTTTTT. This codes for CASRRPTGTNEKLFF.

CDR3 coding DNA: TGTGCCAGCAGTAATACAGGGCTTGGGGACACTGAAGCTTTCTTT. This translates into CASSNTGLGDTEAFF. The V gene is TRBV6-1, the J gene TRBJ1-1; the D gene is possibly TRBD1 (6 bases). Germline CDR1 reads MNHNS; CDR2 reads SASEGT. The germline V and J ends were trimmed by 5 bases and 3 bases, with 16 bases remaining between them. The CDR3 consists of 15 residues.

The table lists this clone with a few counts. This chain connects TRBV11-3 to TRBJ2-5; D is uncertain. This CDR3 has 19 residues. Germline CDR1 SGHNT, CDR2 YENEEA. Deletions cut 5 bases from V and 4 bases from J, with 29 bases between. The CDR3 loop is CASSQTRVWVPQWRETQYF. For the CDR3, the DNA is TGTGCCAGCAGCCAGACCCGGGTATGGGTACCTCAGTGGAGAGAGACCCAGTACTTC.

This clone showed up just once. This chain uses TRBV6-1 with TRBJ2-7; 9 bases match TRBD1. CDR1 and CDR2 from the germline V gene are MNHNS and SASEGT. The trim removed 6 bases at V and 5 bases at J, leaving 11 bases unmatched. This CDR3 comprises 15 residues. This CDR3 is CASRPRTGAFDEQYF. In DNA form, the CDR3 reads TGTGCCAGCAGACCTCGGACAGGGGCGTTCGACGAGCAGTACTTC.

This clone was seen a single time. The rearrangement joins TRBV4-3 to TRBJ1-1; D uncertain. Between the trimmed V and J ends, which lost 0 bases and 1 base, there was a span of 9 bases. The CDR3 is 15 amino acids. Germline V gene sequence: CDR1 LGHNA, CDR2 YSLEER. The CDR3: CASSQDRSRNTEAFF. DNA for the CDR3: TGCGCCAGCAGCCAAGATAGGAGTAGGAACACTGAAGCTTTCTTT.

The chain is built from TRBV23-1 and TRBJ2-7, with 8 positions matching TRBD2. TRBV23-1 has ORF status, its function being uncertain. CDR3 length: 15 residues. With 4 bases clipped from V and 5 bases from J, the junction kept 10 bases outside the gene matches. The CDR3 DNA follows: TGCGCCAGCAGTCTTAGTTTGCGGGGGGTAAACGAGCAGTACTTC. The encoded protein is CASSLSLRGVNEQYF.

The chain uses TRBV27 and TRBJ1-2; D gene ambiguous. In germline, CDR1 is MNHEY, CDR2 SMNVEV (reference sequence). V was cut by 5 bases and J by 6 bases, with 22 bases left in between. The CDR3 length is 16 residues. In DNA, the CDR3 is TGTGCCAGCAGTCCCCCCGGCGGGATCAGTCCTAATGGCTACACCTTC. The encoded protein is CASSPPGGISPNGYTF.

The chain has TRBV19 and TRBJ1-5, with 8 bases fitting TRBD1. Trimming removed 3 bases from V and 5 bases from J; junction bases left unmatched: 6. The CDR3 spans 15 residues. Germline CDR1 and CDR2: LNHDA and SQIVND (reference sequence). DNA of the CDR3: TGTGCCAGTAGTATCATGGAGACAGGGGATCAGCCCCAGCATTTT. Translated: CASSIMETGDQPQHF.

The CDR3 sequence: CASSVGQGGNTEAFF. In DNA, the CDR3 is TGTGCCAGCAGCGTGGGACAGGGCGGAAACACTGAAGCTTTCTTT. The chain recombines TRBV9 with TRBJ1-1; TRBD1 matches at 9 bases. The V gene end was trimmed by 2 bases and the J gene end by 2 bases; junction bases not matched to a gene: 4. This CDR3 has 15 residues. CDR1 and CDR2 (germline): SGDLS, YYNGEE.

The V and J genes are TRBV2 and TRBJ2-7; D is possibly TRBD1 (5 bases). This CDR3 comprises 13 residues. Germline CDR1 reads SNHLY; CDR2 reads FYNNEI. The germline V and J ends were trimmed by 9 bases and 6 bases, with 18 bases remaining between them. The CDR3 protein is CASIGARTIEQYF. The CDR3 region has the DNA TGTGCCAGTATTGGGGCTAGAACCATCGAGCAGTACTTC.

This rearrangement joins TRBV15 to TRBJ1-2; perhaps TRBD1 as D (5 bases). The CDR3 length is 14 residues. With 3 bases removed from V and 0 bases from J, the gap between germline ends came to 8 bases. The germline V gene encodes CDR1 LNHNV and CDR2 YYDKDF (reference sequence). The CDR3 DNA reads as TGTGCCACCAGCAGGGGGCTGGCTAACTATGGCTACACCTTC. Encoded protein: CATSRGLANYGYTF. The whole variable domain, remainder taken from reference TRBV15 and TRBJ1-2, is DAMVIQNPRYQVTQFGKPVTLSCSQTLNHNVMYWYQQKSSQAPKLLFHYYDKDFNNEADTPDNFQSRRPNTSFCFLDIRSPGLGDTAMYLCATSRGLANYGYTFGSGTRLTVV.

The DNA of the CDR3 is TGTGCCAGCAGTGCGGCGACAGGGCCTTATCATCACTATGGCTACACCTTC. Translating it yields CASSAATGPYHHYGYTF. The chain has TRBV6-1 and TRBJ1-2; 7 bases align to TRBD1. This CDR3 comprises 17 residues. The trim removed 4 bases at V and 3 bases at J, leaving 14 bases unmatched. The germline gives CDR1 MNHNS, CDR2 SASEGT.

The chain has TRBV19 and TRBJ2-5; TRBD1 is a possible D gene (5 bases). The V gene lost 4 bases and the J gene lost 4 bases, with 13 bases spanning the gap. This CDR3 spans 14 amino acids. Germline CDR1 and CDR2: LNHDA and SQIVND (reference sequence). CDR3 coding DNA: TGTGCCAGTAGTAGGCTGGACACCGGAGAGACCCAGTACTTC. Amino acids: CASSRLDTGETQYF. Supplemented by reference TRBV19 and TRBJ2-5, the full variable domain reads DGGITQSPKYLFRKEGQNVTLSCEQNLNHDAMYWYRQDPGQGLRLIYYSQIVNDFQKGDIAEGYSVSREKKESFPLTVTSAQKNPTAFYLCASSRLDTGETQYFGPGTRLLVL.

This chain links TRBV30 with TRBJ2-7, with D possibly TRBD2 on 6 matching bases. Germline values: CDR1 GTSNPN, CDR2 SVGIG (reference sequence). V lost 2 bases to trimming and J lost 2 bases, with 10 bases between them. The CDR3 spans 13 residues. Here the CDR3 reads CAWSSGGTYEQYF. CDR3 coding DNA: TGTGCCTGGAGTTCGGGCGGGACCTACGAGCAGTACTTC.

This chain links TRBV6-5 with TRBJ2-3; TRBD1 is a possible D gene (6 bases). The CDR3 sequence is 14 residues long. Germline assignment: CDR1 MNHEY and CDR2 SVGAGI. Trimming left V 0 bases short and J 8 bases short, with 12 bases between. Here the CDR3 reads CASSYSQTGSTQYF. Here the CDR3 DNA reads TGTGCCAGCAGTTACTCGCAAACAGGGAGTACGCAGTATTTT.

This clone appeared many times. V gene TRBV2 combines with J gene TRBJ1-1; 10 nucleotides match TRBD1. Germline values: CDR1 SNHLY, CDR2 FYNNEI. V trimming: 6 bases; J trimming: 5 bases; junction bases outside the gene matches: 6. The CDR3 is made up of 14 amino acids. In DNA, the CDR3 is TGTGCCAGCAGAGACAGGGGGCTACTGACTGAAGCTTTCTTT. Its translation: CASRDRGLLTEAFF.

CDR3 sequence: CASSAGQGSGNTIYF. The DNA for the CDR3 is TGTGCCAGCAGCGCGGGACAGGGTTCTGGAAACACCATATATTTT. The chain couples TRBV9 to TRBJ1-3; 9 bases fit TRBD1. The CDR3 loop spans 15 amino acids. CDR1 is SGDLS, CDR2 YYNGEE, per germline. V was clipped by 3 bases and J by 1 base; unmatched bases: 2.

The chain combines TRBV28 with TRBJ1-5; 9 positions agree with TRBD1. Unmatched junction bases numbered 7, after V lost 3 bases and J lost 4 bases. The length of the CDR3 is 16 residues. Germline V gene sequence: CDR1 MDHEN, CDR2 SYDVKM. The DNA of the CDR3 is TGTGCCAGCAGTTTGCCCGGGACAGGGCCAAATCAGCCCCAGCATTTT. Encoded protein: CASSLPGTGPNQPQHF.

Only a few counts were recorded for this clone. The V gene is TRBV27, the J gene TRBJ2-6; 8 nucleotides match TRBD1. CDR1 is MNHEY, CDR2 SMNVEV, per germline (reference sequence). V was pared by 4 bases and J by 1 base, with 6 bases of the junction left unmatched. The CDR3 contains 17 residues. Written as DNA, the CDR3 is TGTGCCAGCAGTTCCAGGGGGCGAATATCTGGGGCCAACGTCCTGACTTTC. It translates to CASSSRGRISGANVLTF.

In this sample, this clone turned up a few times. This chain links TRBV6-5 with TRBJ2-3; D possibly corresponds to TRBD1 (5 bases). This CDR3 contains 14 residues. V was shortened by 7 bases and J by 1 base, with 12 bases between the two germline ends. The germline V gene encodes CDR1 MNHEY and CDR2 SVGAGI. This CDR3 is CASKSVGRTDTQYF. CDR3 nucleotides: TGTGCCAGCAAGTCGGTGGGGCGCACAGATACGCAGTATTTT.

A few counts support this clone. This sequence joins TRBV9 and TRBJ2-1; maybe TRBD2 (6 bases). V shed 3 bases and J shed 4 bases, with 23 bases lying between them. This CDR3 has 18 residues. CDR1 and CDR2 (germline): SGDLS, YYNGEE. The CDR3 coding sequence is TGTGCCAGCAGCGGACCTAGCGACGAGGTGGGGGAATACAATGAGCAGTTCTTC. This encodes CASSGPSDEVGEYNEQFF.

In this sample, this clone turned up a few times. This chain uses TRBV7-2 with TRBJ1-3; no clear D gene. Trimming removed 5 bases from V and 1 base from J, with 9 bases in between. Germline lookup yields CDR1 SGHTA and CDR2 FQGNSA. This CDR3 contains 14 residues. CDR3 in amino acids: CASSPAGSGNTIYF. The CDR3 DNA reads as TGTGCCAGCAGCCCAGCGGGATCTGGAAACACCATATATTTT. Looking up the rest from reference TRBV7-2 and TRBJ1-3 gives the full variable domain: GAGVSQSPSNKVTEKGKDVELRCDPISGHTALYWYRQSLGQGLEFLIYFQGNSAPDKSGLPSDRFSAERTGGSVSTLTIQRTQQEDSAVYLCASSPAGSGNTIYFGEGSWLTVV.